These T cell receptor beta chains were read from a single sample in a study of cytomegalovirus exposure and HLA in healthy donors. Here immunoSEQ multiplex PCR was the method, and the copy in TCRdb shows in-frame clones only, minus some. This table has fewer than 250,000 clones, 60% to 80% appearing once. Sequenced input: PBMCs. The receptors originated from a woman aged 18-35 years in good health and CMV-seronegative. The CDR3 runs from the conserved cysteine through the conserved F or W. Each record gives: CDR3 protein, CDR3 DNA, J gene, CDR3 length, V gene, D gene, clone size. A D gene is named only where the DNA matches it firmly. For some rows the clone size is stated as once, few or many, or as a class when expanded; others skip it.

CDR3 protein: CASSQTARVRRAQYF
CDR3 DNA: TGTGCCAGCAGCCAAACTGCCCGGGTTAGGAGGGCCCAGTACTTC
J gene: TRBJ2-5
CDR3 length: 15
V gene: TRBV6-5
D gene: -
clone size: -

CDR3 protein: CASSLTRGTADTQYF
CDR3 DNA: TGTGCCAGCAGCTTAACGCGGGGTACTGCAGATACGCAGTATTTT
J gene: TRBJ2-3
CDR3 length: 15
V gene: TRBV5-6
D gene: -
clone size: -

CDR3 protein: CASSLVGAYYGYTF
CDR3 DNA: TGTGCCAGCAGCTTGGTAGGGGCCTACTATGGCTACACCTTC
J gene: TRBJ1-2
CDR3 length: 14
V gene: TRBV5-8
D gene: -
clone size: once

CDR3 protein: CASSPRGTGPTDTQYF
CDR3 DNA: TGTGCCAGCAGCCCCCGAGGGACAGGCCCCACAGATACGCAGTATTTT
J gene: TRBJ2-3
CDR3 length: 16
V gene: TRBV9
D gene: TRBD1
clone size: once

CDR3 protein: CASSDNPLPYEQYF
CDR3 DNA: TGTGCCAGTAGCGACAACCCCTTACCGTACGAGCAGTACTTC
J gene: TRBJ2-7
CDR3 length: 14
V gene: TRBV19
D gene: -
clone size: -

CDR3 protein: CASSPTSGRAGGETQYF
CDR3 DNA: TGTGCCAGCAGTCCGACTAGCGGGAGGGCGGGAGGGGAGACCCAGTACTTC
J gene: TRBJ2-5
CDR3 length: 17
V gene: TRBV28
D gene: TRBD2
clone size: -

CDR3 protein: CASSLQGRVNYGYTF
CDR3 DNA: TGTGCCAGCAGTCTCCAGGGGAGAGTTAACTATGGCTACACCTTC
J gene: TRBJ1-2
CDR3 length: 15
V gene: TRBV27
D gene: -
clone size: -

CDR3 protein: CASSRDISYEQYF
CDR3 DNA: TGCGCCAGCAGTCGGGACATCTCCTACGAGCAGTACTTC
J gene: TRBJ2-7
CDR3 length: 13
V gene: TRBV10-1
D gene: -
clone size: -

CDR3 protein: CASSFLGQGDTEAFF
CDR3 DNA: TGTGCCAGTAGTTTTCTGGGACAGGGAGACACTGAAGCTTTCTTT
J gene: TRBJ1-1
CDR3 length: 15
V gene: TRBV19
D gene: TRBD1
clone size: -

CDR3 protein: CASSFPLGSGWSRTSTDTQYF
CDR3 DNA: TGTGCCAGCAGTTTCCCTCTAGGTAGCGGGTGGTCTAGAACTAGCACAGATACGCAGTATTTT
J gene: TRBJ2-3
CDR3 length: 21
V gene: TRBV28
D gene: TRBD2
clone size: -

CDR3 protein: CASSMVAGQANQPQHF
CDR3 DNA: TGTGCCAGCAGCATGGTGGCGGGACAGGCTAATCAGCCCCAGCATTTT
J gene: TRBJ1-5
CDR3 length: 16
V gene: TRBV6-6
D gene: TRBD1
clone size: -

CDR3 protein: CASSASGIGRGDEQFF
CDR3 DNA: TGTGCCAGCAGTGCTAGCGGGATCGGTAGGGGGGATGAGCAGTTCTTC
J gene: TRBJ2-1
CDR3 length: 16
V gene: TRBV6-1
D gene: TRBD2
clone size: -

CDR3 protein: CASSFQVGGDTGELFF
CDR3 DNA: TGTGCCAGCAGCTTTCAGGTGGGAGGGGACACCGGGGAGCTGTTTTTT
J gene: TRBJ2-2
CDR3 length: 16
V gene: TRBV5-5
D gene: TRBD2
clone size: -

CDR3 protein: CASSGSGDGYTF
CDR3 DNA: TGTGCCAGCTCGGGCTCAGGGGATGGCTACACCTTC
J gene: TRBJ1-2
CDR3 length: 12
V gene: TRBV18
D gene: -
clone size: -

CDR3 protein: CASSWQGSYTEAFF
CDR3 DNA: TGTGCCAGCAGCTGGCAGGGGAGTTACACTGAAGCTTTCTTT
J gene: TRBJ1-1
CDR3 length: 14
V gene: TRBV11-1
D gene: -
clone size: -

CDR3 protein: CASSVGVRHGYTF
CDR3 DNA: TGTGCCAGCAGCGTAGGGGTAAGACATGGCTACACCTTC
J gene: TRBJ1-2
CDR3 length: 13
V gene: TRBV5-6
D gene: -
clone size: -

CDR3 protein: CASSFGPQGLAVRETQYF
CDR3 DNA: TGTGCCAGCAGTTTCGGGCCCCAGGGACTAGCGGTTCGGGAGACCCAGTACTTC
J gene: TRBJ2-5
CDR3 length: 18
V gene: TRBV28
D gene: TRBD2
clone size: -

CDR3 protein: CASSHLTGQTLNTEAFF
CDR3 DNA: TGTGCCAGCAGTCACCTTACCGGACAGACCTTGAACACTGAAGCTTTCTTT
J gene: TRBJ1-1
CDR3 length: 17
V gene: TRBV27
D gene: -
clone size: -

CDR3 protein: CASSASRRETQYF
CDR3 DNA: TGTGCCAGCAGTGCGTCTAGGCGAGAGACCCAGTACTTC
J gene: TRBJ2-5
CDR3 length: 13
V gene: TRBV6-1
D gene: -
clone size: -

CDR3 protein: CASSPRDLIGDEQFF
CDR3 DNA: TGTGCCAGCAGCCCGCGGGACCTAATTGGCGATGAGCAGTTCTTC
J gene: TRBJ2-1
CDR3 length: 15
V gene: TRBV4-2
D gene: -
clone size: -

CDR3 protein: CASKPPDSLSSYEQYF
CDR3 DNA: TGTGCCAGCAAACCCCCGGACAGCCTTAGCTCCTACGAGCAGTACTTC
J gene: TRBJ2-7
CDR3 length: 16
V gene: TRBV28
D gene: -
clone size: -

CDR3 protein: CASNAGTTGLRGANVLTF
CDR3 DNA: TGTGCCAGCAATGCGGGGACTACGGGACTGAGAGGGGCCAACGTCCTGACTTTC
J gene: TRBJ2-6
CDR3 length: 18
V gene: TRBV2
D gene: TRBD2
clone size: once

CDR3 protein: CASSFTTPGTGANRNTIYF
CDR3 DNA: TGTGCCAGCAGCTTTACCACTCCCGGGACAGGGGCCAACCGAAACACCATATATTTT
J gene: TRBJ1-3
CDR3 length: 19
V gene: TRBV28
D gene: TRBD1
clone size: -

CDR3 protein: CASRRDRIEKLFF
CDR3 DNA: TGTGCCAGCCGACGGGACAGAATAGAAAAACTGTTTTTT
J gene: TRBJ1-4
CDR3 length: 13
V gene: TRBV6-6
D gene: TRBD1
clone size: -

CDR3 protein: CASSPGRNTEAFF
CDR3 DNA: TGTGCCAGCTCACCAGGCAGGAACACTGAAGCTTTCTTT
J gene: TRBJ1-1
CDR3 length: 13
V gene: TRBV18
D gene: -
clone size: -